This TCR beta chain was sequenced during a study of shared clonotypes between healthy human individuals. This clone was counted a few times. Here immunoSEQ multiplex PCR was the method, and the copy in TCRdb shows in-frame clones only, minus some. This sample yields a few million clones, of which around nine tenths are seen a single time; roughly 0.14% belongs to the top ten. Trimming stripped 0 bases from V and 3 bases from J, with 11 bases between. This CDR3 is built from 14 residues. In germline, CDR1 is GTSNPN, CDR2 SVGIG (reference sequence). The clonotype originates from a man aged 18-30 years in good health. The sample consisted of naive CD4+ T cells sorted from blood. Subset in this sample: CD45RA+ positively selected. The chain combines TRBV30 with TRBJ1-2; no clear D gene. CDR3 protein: CAWSVDVSYYGYTF. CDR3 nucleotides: TGTGCCTGGAGTGTTGATGTCAGCTACTATGGCTACACCTTC.